This T cell receptor beta chain emerged from a study of vaccination effects on CD4 cells after COVID-19. CDR1 is MNHEY and CDR2 is SMNVEV in the germline V gene (reference sequence). Germline trimming cut 5 bases from V and 4 bases from J; bases unmatched to any gene: 6. This CDR3 is 14 amino acids long. ViraFEST expansion of antigen-specific CD4+ T cells with viral peptide pools preceded sequencing. Once cultured for 10 days, the cells underwent separation to obtain CD4+ T cells. Having tested negative for nucleocapsid antibodies, the vaccine recipients showed no prior SARS-CoV-2 infection. This clone occurred a few times. Its antigen is not known. TCRdb's copy holds only in-frame clones and misses some; the assay was immunoSEQ multiplex PCR. The sample includes 26,000 or so clones, approximately 76% of them seen just once.

The genes are TRBV27 and TRBJ1-2; 8 nucleotides agree with TRBD1. This sequence was found in a human donor who received a COVID-19 vaccine. The material sequenced was CD4+ T cells from PBMCs cultured with SARS-CoV-2 spike peptides, taken before COVID-19 vaccination. CDR3 amino acids: CASSPRDRLYGYTF. The CDR3 DNA follows: TGTGCCAGCAGTCCCCGGGACAGGCTCTATGGCTACACCTTC.